This T cell receptor (beta chain) was captured by sequencing in a study of blood T cell repertoires in COVID-19. Germline CDR1 is SGHTA and CDR2 is FQGTGA. This CDR3 has 15 amino acids. J was trimmed by 3 bases and V by 3 bases; bases with no gene match: 6. Assay used: immunoSEQ multiplex PCR; TCRdb lists only in-frame clones, some missing. This table holds 300,000 to 450,000 clones, around 87% found once. The TCR comes from a man between 35 and 55 years old in a cohort exposed to, infected with or recovered from COVID-19 (not recorded which). The source material was PBMCs or T cells enriched from blood (not recorded which). The rearrangement uses TRBV7-3 and TRBJ2-3, with 7 bases aligning to TRBD1. The CDR3 here is CASSFDREWTDTQYF. CDR3 in DNA: TGTGCCAGCAGCTTTGACAGGGAGTGGACAGATACGCAGTATTTT.